Below are 31 T cell receptor beta chains sequenced from a single sample in a study of kidney transplant recipient with SARS-CoV-2 infection. One entry per CDR3 protein results from TCRdb running MiXCR on the reads. The data show fewer than 250,000 distinct CDR3 sequences, roughly 26% seen once. This specimen consisted of a blood sample, obtained at baseline and on roughly day 110 from a kidney transplant recipient. The receptors derive from a male patient in his thirties who had COVID-19 and was a kidney transplant recipient. The graft donor may have given rise to some T cells.

About this clonotype itself: This clone may be a read error of a much larger clone one base away. The chain couples TRBV6-1 to TRBJ1-2; D ambiguous. The CDR3 is 17 residues long. Germline V gives CDR1 MNHNS, CDR2 SASEGT. V lost 5 bases and J 4 bases, leaving 23 bases between the germline ends. CDR3 nucleotide sequence: TGTGCCAGCAGTATGATGGCCTCTATGCGAAAGACCTATGGCTACACCTTC. Translating gives CASSMMASMRKTYGYTF.

This chain connects TRBV20-1 to TRBJ1-2; D gene ambiguous. Germline V gives CDR1 DFQATT, CDR2 SNEGSKA (reference sequence). V was cut by 4 bases and J by 4 bases, with 22 bases left in between. CDR3 size: 16 residues. The DNA of the CDR3 is TGCAGTGCTATAGACCCGCTGTTTCGAAAGACCTATGGCTACACCTTC. As protein: CSAIDPLFRKTYGYTF.

With regard to this clonotype: Since a much larger clone is just one base distant, this may be a read error. The DNA of the CDR3 is TGTGCCAGCAGTCATACGTTCGGGGCAGGAAGTCAACTGGATGGCTACACCTTC. Amino acid sequence: CASSHTFGAGSQLDGYTF. V usage is TRBV6-5 and J usage is TRBJ1-2; D perhaps matches TRBD1 (5 bases). Per germline, CDR1 MNHEY and CDR2 SVGAGI. V was clipped by 5 bases and J by 6 bases, with 28 bases between them. The CDR3 runs to 18 residues.

This clonotype came up many times. The rearrangement links TRBV7-2 to TRBJ1-5; D unresolved. The CDR3 extends over 13 amino acids. V was cut by 8 bases and J by 1 base, with 9 bases left in between. Germline loops: CDR1 SGHTA, CDR2 FQGNSA. The CDR3 DNA sequence: TGTGCCAGCGCTATAGACAGCAATCAGCCCCAGCATTTT. It specifies CASAIDSNQPQHF.

A word on this clonotype: This clone may be a read error of a much larger clone one base away. The chain uses TRBV5-4 and TRBJ1-2; D gene unclear. The CDR3 loop spans 16 amino acids. The V end lost 6 bases, the J end lost 4 bases, and 22 bases lay between the germline ends. Germline V gene data show CDR1 as SGHNT and CDR2 as YYREEE (reference sequence). The CDR3 loop reads CASTVDVPGKTYGYTF. In nucleotides, the CDR3 is TGTGCCAGCACAGTTGACGTACCAGGAAAGACCTATGGCTACACCTTC.

In this sample, this clonotype turned up many times. The chain combines TRBV9 with TRBJ2-7; 8 bases match TRBD2. The CDR3 has 14 amino acids. Germline trimming cut 0 bases from V and 7 bases from J; bases unmatched to any gene: 6. Germline V gene sequence: CDR1 SGDLS, CDR2 YYNGEE. The CDR3 DNA follows: TGTGCCAGCAGCGTAGGGGTTAGCGGGAAGGAGCAGTACTTC. Amino acid sequence: CASSVGVSGKEQYF.

Of note for this clonotype: A read error is possible here, since a much larger clone lies one base away. This chain connects TRBV3-1 to TRBJ2-2; D is perhaps TRBD2 (5 bases). There are 18 residues in the CDR3. Germline V lookup: CDR1 LGHDT, CDR2 YNNKEL (reference sequence). The CDR3 is CASSLMFPISGLTGEPFF. The CDR3 DNA follows: TGTGCCAGCAGCCTGATGTTTCCCATTTCAGGCTTGACCGGGGAGCCGTTTTTT.

This clonotype was counted many times. This sequence joins TRBV7-3 and TRBJ2-2, with TRBD1 as a possible D gene (6 bases). V lost 7 bases and J 0 bases, leaving 18 bases between the germline ends. Germline V gives CDR1 SGHTA, CDR2 FQGTGA. The CDR3 contains 17 residues. In DNA form, the CDR3 reads TGTGCCAGCAACTCCGCACAGGGACGGACGAACACCGGGGAGCTGTTTTTT. It is translated as CASNSAQGRTNTGELFF.

Notes on this clonotype: Mismatch with germline at one junction end may stem from a read error. The V gene is TRBV4-2, the J gene TRBJ2-3; either TRBD1 or TRBD2 may supply D (5 bases each). The CDR3 extends over 14 amino acids. Germline V gene lookup returns CDR1 LGHNA and CDR2 YNFKEQ. This chain's CDR3 is CASNQEGSADTQYF. The CDR3 bases are TGTGCCAGCAACCAAGAGGGGAGCGCAGATACGCAGTATTTT.

On this clonotype itself: A single base separates this from a much larger clone, so it may be a read error. The chain recombines TRBV28 with TRBJ1-2; perhaps TRBD1 as D (6 bases). This CDR3 has 15 amino acids. Germline loops: CDR1 MDHEN, CDR2 SYDVKM. This CDR3 is CAGSPFQGKNYGYTF. CDR3 coding DNA: TGTGCCGGCAGCCCCTTCCAGGGGAAAAACTATGGCTACACCTTC.

Comments on this clonotype: The junction shows a germline mismatch at one end, possibly a read error. This chain joins TRBV28 and TRBJ2-1, with TRBD2 as a possible D gene (5 bases). This CDR3 is built from 16 residues. Germline loops: CDR1 MDHEN, CDR2 SYDVKM. The CDR3 nucleotides are TGTGCCAGCAGCGGAAGAGGGAGCTGGACCTACAGTGAGCAGTTCTTC. It specifies CASSGRGSWTYSEQFF. Drawing the rest from reference TRBV28 and TRBJ2-1, the complete variable domain is DVKVTQSSRYLVKRTGEKVFLECVQDMDHENMFWYRQDPGLGLRLIYFSYDVKMKEKGDIPEGYSVSREKKERFSLILESASTNQTSMYLCASSGRGSWTYSEQFFGPGTRLTVL.

The table lists this clonotype with many counts. The V call is TRBV12-3 or TRBV12-4, the J call TRBJ1-1; D may be TRBD1 (6 bases). Trimming stripped 6 bases from V and 0 bases from J, with 8 bases between. The CDR3 spans 13 residues. CDR3: CASRQGVNTEAFF. The CDR3 bases are TGTGCCAGCAGACAGGGAGTGAACACTGAAGCTTTCTTT.

This clonotype was detected many times. The chain recombines TRBV9 with TRBJ1-2; no clear D. This CDR3 comprises 16 residues. Trimming pared 4 bases from V and 4 bases from J, leaving 20 bases between. Germline values: CDR1 SGDLS, CDR2 YYNGEE. The CDR3 loop reads CASSTSYSRKTYGYTF. The CDR3, as DNA: TGTGCCAGCAGCACTTCGTACTCAAGAAAGACCTATGGCTACACCTTC.

This clonotype was found many times. The V and J genes are TRBV3-1 and TRBJ1-3; D is unresolved. The CDR3 length is 15 residues. The germline CDR1 and CDR2 sequences are LGHDT and YNNKEL (reference sequence). V lost 4 bases, J lost 2 bases, and 12 bases lay in between. CDR3 amino acids: CASSPAGGAGNTIYF. The CDR3 DNA sequence: TGTGCCAGCAGCCCCGCAGGAGGAGCTGGAAACACCATATATTTT.

This clonotype was found many times. The rearrangement joins TRBV9 to TRBJ1-5; the D is unclear. Trimming removed 0 bases at V and 4 bases at J, with 11 bases between. The CDR3 loop spans 15 amino acids. Germline CDR1 reads SGDLS; CDR2 reads YYNGEE. The CDR3 nucleotides read TGTGCCAGCAGCGTAGCGGGGATAAGGAATCAGCCCCAGCATTTT. As protein: CASSVAGIRNQPQHF.

This clonotype was seen at least ten times. The J gene is TRBJ2-7, the V gene TRBV6-2 or TRBV6-3; 8 bases match TRBD2. Germline V gives CDR1 MNHEY, CDR2 SVGEGT. The trim removed 2 bases at V and 3 bases at J, leaving 6 bases unmatched. This CDR3 contains 15 residues. DNA of the CDR3: TGTGCCAGCAGTTACCCGGGACTAGGGGTCTACGAGCAGTACTTC. Translating it yields CASSYPGLGVYEQYF.

Only a few counts were recorded for this clonotype. The chain recombines TRBV5-6 with TRBJ2-1; 8 positions agree with TRBD2. V trimming: 0 bases; J trimming: 1 base; junction bases outside the gene matches: 3. Germline CDR1 SGHDT, CDR2 YYEEEE. CDR3 length: 16 residues. The CDR3 sequence is CASSLAAGVSYNEQFF. The CDR3 coding sequence is TGTGCCAGCAGCTTGGCAGCGGGAGTGTCCTACAATGAGCAGTTCTTC.

This clonotype was found many times. The chain couples TRBV30 to TRBJ1-1, with unresolved D. This CDR3 is 11 amino acids long. Germline V CDR1 and CDR2: GTSNPN, SVGIG (reference sequence). Deletions cut 0 bases from V and 6 bases from J, with 5 bases between. The CDR3 DNA sequence: TGTGCCTGGAGTGTCGCGTCTGAAGCTTTCTTT. Translating gives CAWSVASEAFF.

The J gene is TRBJ2-5, the V gene TRBV4-1; 9 bases map to TRBD2. The CDR3 length is 17 residues. V shed 0 bases and J 2 bases; nucleotides not matched to a gene: 7. Germline-derived CDR1 and CDR2 are MGHRA and YSYEKL. Here the CDR3 reads CASSQDGAGGLQETQYF. CDR3 nucleotides: TGCGCCAGCAGCCAAGATGGAGCGGGAGGCCTTCAAGAGACCCAGTACTTC.

This clonotype occurred many times. The chain recombines TRBV7-8 with TRBJ1-2; D gene uncertain. V was pared by 0 bases and J by 5 bases, with 13 bases between. The CDR3 extends over 15 amino acids. Germline CDR1 is SGHVS and CDR2 is FQNEAQ. CDR3 DNA sequence: TGTGCCAGCAGCTTAGCCCGGGCAGTCGGATATGGCTACACCTTC. It yields the protein CASSLARAVGYGYTF. Combining the CDR3 with reference TRBV7-8 and TRBJ1-2 gives the whole variable domain GAGVSQSPRYKVAKRGQDVALRCDPISGHVSLFWYQQALGQGPEFLTYFQNEAQLDKSGLPSDRFFAERPEGSVSTLKIQRTQQEDSAVYLCASSLARAVGYGYTFGSGTRLTVV.

This clonotype was seen repeatedly, ten times or more. V and J are TRBV24-1 and TRBJ2-2; 7 bases fit TRBD2. From germline, CDR1 is KGHDR and CDR2 SFDVKD. This CDR3 is built from 18 residues. The ends lost 3 bases at V and 3 bases at J; junction bases unmatched: 12. CDR3 DNA: TGTGCCACCAGTGATCCTCAAGGACTAGAGGCGGACACCGGGGAGCTGTTTTTT. Protein product: CATSDPQGLEADTGELFF.

For this clonotype: This likely comes from a read error, as the CDR3 has no conserved phenylalanine or tryptophan at its end. The DNA is left out, because the CDR3 cannot be placed on it with certainty; the CDR3 is given as TCRdb lists it. The chain combines TRBV5-8 with TRBJ2-7; the D call of TRBD2 is as the table states it, not checked on the DNA. CDR1 SGHTS and CDR2 YDEGEE come from the germline V gene. The CDR3 spans 17 amino acids, including both terminal residues. The CDR3 region is CASRYNHPHKVGPTSFS.

This chain joins TRBV3-2 and TRBJ2-3. TRBV3-2 is recorded as a pseudogene. The CDR3 is made up of 14 amino acids. CDR3 in amino acids: CASSQDNTDHTQYF. DNA for the CDR3: TGTGCCAGCAGCCAAGATAACACAGACCATACGCAGTATTTT.

Details on this clonotype: Since a much larger clone is just one base distant, this may be a read error. The chain recombines TRBV20-1 with TRBJ1-2; D gene ambiguous. The CDR3 totals 16 residues. Germline V gene lookup returns CDR1 DFQATT and CDR2 SNEGSKA (reference sequence). The CDR3 loop is CSANLGVFRQTYGHTF. For the CDR3, the DNA is TGCAGTGCAAATCTGGGAGTATTCAGGCAGACCTATGGCCACACCTTC.

With regard to this clonotype: A read error may be the cause here, since a much bigger clone is one base away. The chain recombines TRBV6-1 with TRBJ1-2; a weak D match, TRBD1 (6 bases). Looked up from germline, CDR1 is MNHNS and CDR2 is SASEGT. V was trimmed by 8 bases and J by 4 bases, leaving 26 bases between them. CDR3 length: 17 amino acids. As DNA, the CDR3 is TGTGCCAGCGGTGTTTACAGGGAATGTAGAAAGACCTATGGCTACACCTTC. Amino acid sequence: CASGVYRECRKTYGYTF.

A few counts support this clonotype. The rearrangement joins TRBV2 to TRBJ2-5; D perhaps matches TRBD1 (5 bases). The V gene lost 9 bases and the J gene lost 5 bases, with 13 bases spanning the gap. The germline gives CDR1 SNHLY, CDR2 FYNNEI. CDR3 length: 12 amino acids. Here the CDR3 reads CASWGLKETQYF. The CDR3 DNA sequence: TGTGCCAGTTGGGGCTTGAAGGAGACCCAGTACTTC.

This clonotype has just one count. It may be a read error: a sequence one base away is much more abundant. The V call is TRBV6-2 or TRBV6-3, the J call TRBJ1-2; D is possibly TRBD1 (5 bases). Trimming stripped 6 bases from V and 5 bases from J, with 25 bases between. This CDR3 has 17 residues. CDR1 is MNHEY, CDR2 SVGEGT, per germline. For the CDR3, the DNA is TGTGCCAGCAGAGAAAAGGGGCCCACTACATTGCATTATGGCTACACCTTC. Its protein is CASREKGPTTLHYGYTF.

In its sample, this clonotype was seen many times. V and J are TRBV11-2 and TRBJ1-3; no clear D. Trimming shortened V by 7 bases and J by 0 bases, and 10 bases separated the two germline ends. The germline CDR1 and CDR2 sequences are SGHAT and FQNNGV. The CDR3 contains 14 residues. The CDR3 coding sequence is TGTGCCAGCACCCGTGATAGCTCTGGAAACACCATATATTTT. Its protein is CASTRDSSGNTIYF.

This sequence joins TRBV24-1 and TRBJ2-3; D gene unclear. The CDR3 length is 16 residues. V dropped 1 base and J dropped 2 bases, with 12 bases sitting between them. CDR1 is KGHDR and CDR2 is SFDVKD in the germline V gene. CDR3 DNA: TGTGCCACCAGTGATTTAGCTGGATCCCTCACAGATACGCAGTATTTT. This codes for CATSDLAGSLTDTQYF.

With regard to this clonotype: This may stem from a read error, because a much larger clone lies one nucleotide away. The rearrangement joins TRBV7-2 to TRBJ1-1; 7 bases map to TRBD1. The trim removed 5 bases at V and 9 bases at J, leaving 6 bases unmatched. Germline V lookup: CDR1 SGHTA, CDR2 FQGNSA. This CDR3 spans 12 amino acids. As DNA, the CDR3 is TGTGCCAGCAGCCAGACAGGGACTAAAGCTTTCTTT. Translating it yields CASSQTGTKAFF.

This clonotype is a singleton in its sample. This clone may be a read error of a much larger clone one base away. This CDR3 is CASSCFSFTRKTYGYAF. The CDR3 DNA reads TGTGCCAGCAGCTGTTTCTCGTTTACCCGAAAGACCTATGGCTACGCCTTC. This chain uses TRBV7-8 with TRBJ1-2, with no clear D. CDR3 size: 17 residues. Germline CDR1 and CDR2: SGHVS and FQNEAQ.